The clone carrying this T cell receptor (beta chain) showed up many times. These data come from a study of patients and donors after allogeneic stem cell transplantation. Each CDR3 protein gets one entry after TCRdb re-called the RT-PCR reads with MiXCR. The sample holds roughly 880,000 distinct CDR3 sequences, roughly 17% seen once. The CDR3 sequence is 13 residues long. The J segment lost 7 bases and the V segment lost 6 bases, leaving 12 bases of the junction unmatched. Germline CDR1 is DFQATT and CDR2 is SNEGSKA (reference sequence). The receptor's source is a human donor who was either an allogeneic HSCT recipient or a stem cell or donor lymphocyte infusion donor (not recorded which). It is not recorded whose cells these are; they may come from a transplant donor. Source material: blood, either unsorted or a sorted T cell fraction (not recorded which). This chain connects TRBV20-1 to TRBJ2-7; 7 positions agree with TRBD1. This CDR3 reads CSAGTAKQLEQYF. CDR3 in DNA: TGCAGTGCCGGGACAGCGAAACAACTAGAGCAGTACTTC.